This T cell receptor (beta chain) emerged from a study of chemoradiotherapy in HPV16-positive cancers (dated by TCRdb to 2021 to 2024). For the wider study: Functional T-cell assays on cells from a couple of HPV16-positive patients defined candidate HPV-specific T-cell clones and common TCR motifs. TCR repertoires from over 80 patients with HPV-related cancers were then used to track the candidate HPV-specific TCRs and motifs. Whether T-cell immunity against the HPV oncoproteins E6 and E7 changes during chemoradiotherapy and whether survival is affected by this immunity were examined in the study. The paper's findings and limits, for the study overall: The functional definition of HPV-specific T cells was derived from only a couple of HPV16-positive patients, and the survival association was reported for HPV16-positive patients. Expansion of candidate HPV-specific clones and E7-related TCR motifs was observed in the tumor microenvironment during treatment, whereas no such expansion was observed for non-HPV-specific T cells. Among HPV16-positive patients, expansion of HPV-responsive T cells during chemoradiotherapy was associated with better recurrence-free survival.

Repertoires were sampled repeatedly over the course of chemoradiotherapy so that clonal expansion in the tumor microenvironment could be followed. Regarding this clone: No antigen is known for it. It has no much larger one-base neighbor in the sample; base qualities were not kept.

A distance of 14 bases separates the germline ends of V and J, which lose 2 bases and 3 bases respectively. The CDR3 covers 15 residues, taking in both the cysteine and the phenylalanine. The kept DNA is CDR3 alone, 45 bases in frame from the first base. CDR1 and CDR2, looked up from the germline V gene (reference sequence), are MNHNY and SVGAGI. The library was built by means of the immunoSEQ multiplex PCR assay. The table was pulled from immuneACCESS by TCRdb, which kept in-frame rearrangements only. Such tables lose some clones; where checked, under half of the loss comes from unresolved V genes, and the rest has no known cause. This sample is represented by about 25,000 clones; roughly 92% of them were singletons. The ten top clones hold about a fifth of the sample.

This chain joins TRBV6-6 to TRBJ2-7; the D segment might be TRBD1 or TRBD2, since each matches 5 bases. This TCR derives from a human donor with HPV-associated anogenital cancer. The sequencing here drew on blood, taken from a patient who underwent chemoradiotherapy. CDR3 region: CASSYRPGTSYEQYF. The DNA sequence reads TGTGCCAGCAGTTACCGGCCGGGGACGAGCTACGAGCAGTACTTC.